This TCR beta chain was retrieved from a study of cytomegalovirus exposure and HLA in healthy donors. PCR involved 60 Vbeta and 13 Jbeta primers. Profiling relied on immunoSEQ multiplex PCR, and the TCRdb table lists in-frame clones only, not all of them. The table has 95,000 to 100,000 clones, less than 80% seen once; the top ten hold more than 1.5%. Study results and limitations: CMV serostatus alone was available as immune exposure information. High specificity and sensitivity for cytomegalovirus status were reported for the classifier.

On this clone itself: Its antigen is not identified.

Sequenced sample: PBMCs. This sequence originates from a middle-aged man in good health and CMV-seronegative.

The DNA for the CDR3 is TGTGCCAGCAGACAAGCTGACTTCGGGGCCAACGTCCTGACTTTC. This sequence encodes CASRQADFGANVLTF. The rearrangement links TRBV28 to TRBJ2-6; D is ambiguous. V gave up 6 bases and J gave up 4 bases, with 13 bases separating them. Looked up from germline, CDR1 is MDHEN and CDR2 is SYDVKM. This CDR3 region has 15 residues.